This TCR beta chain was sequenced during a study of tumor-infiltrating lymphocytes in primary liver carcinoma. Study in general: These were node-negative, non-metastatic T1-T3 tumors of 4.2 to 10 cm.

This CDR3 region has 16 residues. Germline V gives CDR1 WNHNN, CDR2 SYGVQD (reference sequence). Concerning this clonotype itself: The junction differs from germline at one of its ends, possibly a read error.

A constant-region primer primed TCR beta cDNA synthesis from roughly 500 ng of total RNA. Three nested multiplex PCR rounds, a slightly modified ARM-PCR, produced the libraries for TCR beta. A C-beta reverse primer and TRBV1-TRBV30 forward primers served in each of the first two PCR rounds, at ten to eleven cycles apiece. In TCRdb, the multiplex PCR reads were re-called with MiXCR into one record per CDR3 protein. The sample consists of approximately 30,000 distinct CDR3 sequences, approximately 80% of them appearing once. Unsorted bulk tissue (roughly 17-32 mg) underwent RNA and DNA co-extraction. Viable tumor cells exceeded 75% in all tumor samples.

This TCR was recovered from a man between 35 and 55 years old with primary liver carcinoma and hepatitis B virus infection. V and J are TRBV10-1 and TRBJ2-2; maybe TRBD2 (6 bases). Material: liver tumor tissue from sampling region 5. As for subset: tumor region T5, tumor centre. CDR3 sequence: CAISEGSGSGTGELFF. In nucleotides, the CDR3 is TGCGCCATCAGTGAGGGGTCCGGAAGCGGGACCGGGGAGCTGTTTTTT.